The entry that follows covers one TCR beta chain sequence. The data were taken from a study of T cell changes during pregnancy in multiple sclerosis. Sequenced by immunoSEQ multiplex PCR; TCRdb stores in-frame clones only, minus some. The sample records fewer than 60,000 clones, approximately 90% being singletons. The CDR3 has 13 residues. CDR1 and CDR2 (germline): SEHNR, FQNEAQ (reference sequence). The germline V and J ends were trimmed by 6 bases and 4 bases, with 10 bases remaining between them. This rearrangement joins TRBV7-9 to TRBJ2-1; D is unclear. The TCR originated in a female donor with multiple sclerosis, enrolled in a pregnancy study. The specimen comprised peripheral blood, sampled in the second trimester of pregnancy. In DNA form, the CDR3 reads TGTGCCAGCAGTGCTAGTGGTTACAATGAGCAGTTCTTC. Translation: CASSASGYNEQFF.